This entry lists 5 T cell receptor beta chains sequenced from one sample in a study of blood T cells in healthy people across ages. A second PCR, run for roughly 7 to 11 cycles, used a sample-barcoded 5' primer plus a J-beta primer mix. In TCRdb, the 5' RACE reads were re-called with MiXCR into one record per CDR3 protein. The table lists some 1 million distinct CDR3 sequences, more than 35% of them singletons. The sequenced material came from blood. All receptors come from an older woman in good health.

This clonotype was counted ten times or more. The junction shows a germline mismatch at one end, possibly a read error. The chain employs TRBV7-3 and TRBJ2-1; 8 bases are a match to TRBD2. The germline CDR1 and CDR2 sequences are SGHTA and FQGTGA. The CDR3 extends over 15 amino acids. The CDR3 region has the DNA TGCGCCAGCAGCTCTATAGCGGGGTCCTACAATGAGCAGTTCTTC. It encodes CASSSIAGSYNEQFF.

This clonotype has more than one count but fewer than ten. J is TRBJ2-7 and V is TRBV2, with 10 bases fitting TRBD2. The ends lost 7 bases at V and 2 bases at J; junction bases unmatched: 5. The germline V gene encodes CDR1 SNHLY and CDR2 FYNNEI. The CDR3 length is 14 residues. This CDR3 is CASMRTSGAYEQYF. The CDR3 nucleotides are TGTGCCAGCATGCGGACTAGCGGAGCCTACGAGCAGTACTTC.

The V call is TRBV27, the J call TRBJ2-3; D is possibly TRBD2 (6 bases). Germline V lookup: CDR1 MNHEY, CDR2 SMNVEV (reference sequence). V dropped 5 bases and J dropped 1 base, with 22 bases sitting between them. The CDR3 runs to 18 residues. DNA for the CDR3: TGTGCCAGCAGTGCCCGGAGGGGCGTTAACATGGGCACAGATACGCAGTATTTT. It translates to CASSARRGVNMGTDTQYF.

The rearrangement links TRBV7-2 to TRBJ2-5, with 10 bases matching TRBD2. The germline gives CDR1 SGHTA, CDR2 FQGNSA. V dropped 4 bases and J dropped 1; count of bases not matched to a gene: 0. The CDR3 spans 14 residues. The CDR3 loop reads CASSWTSGQETQYF. The CDR3 DNA follows: TGTGCCAGCAGCTGGACTAGCGGCCAAGAGACCCAGTACTTC.

The J gene is TRBJ2-4, the V gene TRBV12-3 or TRBV12-4, with D maybe TRBD2 (5 bases). CDR3 length: 16 residues. The V end was cut by 5 bases, the J end by 0 bases, with 14 bases between. The CDR3 is CASSLRLILAKNIQYF. Written as DNA, the CDR3 is TGTGCCAGCAGTCTTAGACTAATCTTAGCCAAAAACATTCAGTACTTC.